One TCR beta chain is described in this entry. This entry comes from a study of technical replicates of blood from a handful of donors. CDR1 and CDR2 (germline): SGHAT, FQDESV (reference sequence). This CDR3 is built from 14 residues. Trimming removed 0 bases from V and 4 bases from J, with 9 bases in between. The data were produced by immunoSEQ multiplex PCR, yet TCRdb's version contains in-frame clones alone and is incomplete. The table shows about 82,000 clones, with around 94% occurring only once. V and J are TRBV11-1 and TRBJ1-2, with D tentatively TRBD1 (6 bases). Sequences were obtained from T cells isolated from PBMCs. This sequence originates from a human donor in good health. CDR3 nucleotides: TGTGCCAGCAGCTTAGCACAGGGTTTCTATGGCTACACCTTC. Translation: CASSLAQGFYGYTF.